Each of the 30 T cell receptor beta chains below was sequenced from the same sample in a study of identical twins. TCRdb reprocessed the 5' RACE reads via MiXCR and lists one record per CDR3 protein. The sample includes around 1.7 million distinct CDR3 sequences, around 29% of them seen just once. The specimen was cord blood. The receptors were sampled from a newborn girl in good health.

This clonotype was seen many times. The chain links TRBV2 to TRBJ2-5; maybe TRBD1 (5 bases). The germline CDR1 and CDR2 sequences are SNHLY and FYNNEI. V lost 6 bases and J lost 5, with 13 bases in between. The CDR3 covers 13 residues. CDR3 amino acids: CASRKTAGETQYF. The DNA for the CDR3 is TGTGCCAGCAGGAAGACAGCTGGGGAGACCCAGTACTTC.

This clonotype was seen a handful of times. This CDR3 is CASSSGGGAYNEQFF. The DNA for the CDR3 is TGTGCCAGCAGCTCTGGGGGGGGGGCCTACAATGAGCAGTTCTTC. The chain is built from TRBV27 and TRBJ2-1; 7 bases are shared with TRBD2. The trim removed 6 bases at V and 2 bases at J, leaving 7 bases unmatched. Germline lookup yields CDR1 MNHEY and CDR2 SMNVEV (reference sequence). The CDR3 is made up of 15 amino acids.

This clonotype showed up just a few times. The chain combines TRBV3-1 with TRBJ2-7; D ambiguous. Per the germline V gene, CDR1 is LGHDT and CDR2 is YNNKEL (reference sequence). The CDR3 contains 14 residues. Trimming removed 0 bases at V and 2 bases at J, with 8 bases between. The DNA for the CDR3 is TGTGCCAGCAGCCAAGATTGGCCCCCCTACGAGCAGTACTTC. Amino acids: CASSQDWPPYEQYF.

The rearrangement uses TRBV25-1 and TRBJ2-1; tentative D call: TRBD1 (6 bases). CDR3 length: 17 residues. From germline, CDR1 is MGHDK and CDR2 SYGVNS. Deletions cut 3 bases from V and 3 bases from J, with 18 bases between. The CDR3 sequence: CASSDPTPGADYNEQFF. CDR3 bases: TGTGCCAGCAGTGACCCTACCCCAGGGGCCGACTACAATGAGCAGTTCTTC.

The chain links TRBV6-2 or TRBV6-3 to TRBJ2-1; D unresolved. The germline V gene has CDR1 MNHEY and CDR2 SVGEGT. V dropped 2 bases and J dropped 7 bases, with 9 bases sitting between them. This CDR3 spans 13 amino acids. The CDR3 nucleotides read TGTGCCAGCAGTTACGGAGTGTTAAATGAGCAGTTCTTC. Residues: CASSYGVLNEQFF.

This chain joins TRBV9 and TRBJ2-2; TRBD2 matches at 7 bases. Unmatched junction bases numbered 4, after V lost 0 bases and J lost 5 bases. Per germline, CDR1 SGDLS and CDR2 YYNGEE. This CDR3 has 15 amino acids. The DNA for the CDR3 is TGTGCCAGCAGCGTAGTGGGACTAAGGACCGGGGAGCTGTTTTTT. Encoded protein: CASSVVGLRTGELFF.

The CDR3 region has the DNA TGCGCCAGCAGCCACCCGACTAGCGGGAGTAATGAGCAGTACTTC. Translation: CASSHPTSGSNEQYF. The rearrangement joins TRBV4-1 to TRBJ2-5, with 12 bases matching TRBD2. Germline loops: CDR1 MGHRA, CDR2 YSYEKL. V was pared by 3 bases and J by 11 bases, with 10 bases of the junction left unmatched. The CDR3 sequence is 15 residues long.

This clonotype was found a few times. This chain links TRBV7-9 with TRBJ1-4; D ambiguous. Germline assignment: CDR1 SEHNR and CDR2 FQNEAQ (reference sequence). The ends were cut back, 9 bases at V and 0 bases at J, with 8 bases in the middle. This CDR3 is 13 amino acids long. CDR3 amino acids: CASAYATNEKLFF. The CDR3, as DNA: TGTGCCAGTGCGTACGCAACTAATGAAAAACTGTTTTTT.

The rearrangement links TRBV6-1 to TRBJ2-3; 7 bases are shared with TRBD1. This CDR3 contains 13 residues. V lost 7 bases to trimming and J lost 7 bases; unmatched junction nucleotides: 8. Per the germline V gene, CDR1 is MNHNS and CDR2 is SASEGT. CDR3 nucleotide sequence: TGTGCCAGCATCACGACAGGGCCGAATACGCAGTATTTT. Its protein is CASITTGPNTQYF.

This clonotype turned up a few times. V usage is TRBV20-1 and J usage is TRBJ2-3; 14 bases map to TRBD2. The CDR3 sequence is 15 residues long. Germline V gene lookup returns CDR1 DFQATT and CDR2 SNEGSKA (reference sequence). Trimming at V came to 6 bases and at J to 4 bases, leaving 6 bases not matched to a gene. DNA for the CDR3: TGCAGTGCCGAGACTAGCGGGAGGGCCCCAGATACGCAGTATTTT. It encodes CSAETSGRAPDTQYF.

Only a few counts were recorded for this clonotype. This chain uses TRBV20-1 with TRBJ2-3; no firm D call. The germline CDR1 and CDR2 sequences are DFQATT and SNEGSKA (reference sequence). Trimming took 3 bases from V and 1 from J, leaving 11 bases between them. The CDR3 totals 14 residues. CDR3 in amino acids: CSARRAIGTDTQYF. In DNA form, the CDR3 reads TGCAGTGCTAGGCGTGCGATAGGCACAGATACGCAGTATTTT.

The chain recombines TRBV7-2 with TRBJ2-2; the match to TRBD2 covers 7 bases. This CDR3 has 18 amino acids. Germline CDR1 SGHTA, CDR2 FQGNSA. The V gene end was trimmed by 2 bases and the J gene end by 1 base; junction bases not matched to a gene: 10. CDR3 DNA sequence: TGTGCCAGCAGCTTACTGCCTAGCGGACCGAAGAACACCGGGGAGCTGTTTTTT. Translation gives CASSLLPSGPKNTGELFF.

This clonotype has just one count. This rearrangement joins TRBV29-1 to TRBJ2-1; 8 bases match TRBD2. Per germline, CDR1 SQVTM and CDR2 ANQGSEA. After removal of 6 bases from V and 7 bases from J, the junction contained 20 bases not matched to a gene. The CDR3 is 17 residues long. As DNA, the CDR3 is TGCAGCGTGGGGGGCGGAGGTCGGAGCGGGGGACGGAATGAGCAGTTCTTC. Protein: CSVGGGGRSGGRNEQFF.

CDR3 sequence (DNA): TGCGCCAGCAGCTGGCCGACAGGACTAAAGCTTACCCAAGAGACCCAGTACTTC. This encodes CASSWPTGLKLTQETQYF. The chain is built from TRBV5-1 and TRBJ2-5; D tentatively reads TRBD1 or TRBD2 (6 bases each). The V gene lost 3 bases and the J gene lost 1 base, with 22 bases spanning the gap. The germline V gene encodes CDR1 SGHRS and CDR2 YFSETQ. This CDR3 comprises 18 residues.

The chain carries TRBV29-1 and TRBJ2-1, with TRBD2 identical over 11 bases. V lost 6 bases, J lost 2 bases, and 6 bases stayed unmatched. Per germline, CDR1 SQVTM and CDR2 ANQGSEA. This CDR3 has 15 amino acids. CDR3 nucleotide sequence: TGCAGCGTCTCCCTTAGCGGGGGGGCCTACAATGAGCAGTTCTTC. It yields the protein CSVSLSGGAYNEQFF.

In this sample, this clonotype turned up a few times. CDR3 sequence: CSARDRRGIDSTQYF. The CDR3 DNA reads as TGCAGTGCTAGAGATAGGCGGGGGATTGATAGTACGCAGTATTTT. The J gene is TRBJ2-3, the V gene TRBV20-1; 7 bases are shared with TRBD2. The length of the CDR3 is 15 residues. Per germline, CDR1 DFQATT and CDR2 SNEGSKA (reference sequence). V trimming: 0 bases; J trimming: 8 bases; junction bases outside the gene matches: 11.

This clonotype was counted only a few times. This chain links TRBV28 with TRBJ1-2; possibly TRBD1 for D (5 bases). Trimming took off 6 bases at V and 0 bases at J, with 14 bases between the two ends. Germline loops: CDR1 MDHEN, CDR2 SYDVKM. The CDR3 contains 15 residues. The CDR3 nucleotides read TGTGCCAGCAGCTCTACAGGCAATCCTAACTATGGCTACACCTTC. This codes for CASSSTGNPNYGYTF.

This clonotype was detected a few times. The chain links TRBV2 to TRBJ2-1; D is undetermined. Germline-derived CDR1 and CDR2 are SNHLY and FYNNEI. This CDR3 has 13 residues. V shed 3 bases and J shed 5 bases, with 8 bases lying between them. In DNA form, the CDR3 reads TGTGCCAGCAGTGACCTCCGACACAATGAGCAGTTCTTC. Its protein product is CASSDLRHNEQFF.

This clonotype turned up a few times. V usage is TRBV20-1 and J usage is TRBJ1-2, with 8 bases matching TRBD1. V was clipped by 0 bases and J by 1 base; unmatched bases: 4. Germline CDR1 and CDR2: DFQATT and SNEGSKA (reference sequence). The CDR3 contains 15 residues. CDR3 loop: CSARDRGQVNYGYTF. The DNA for the CDR3 is TGCAGTGCTAGAGACCGGGGACAGGTTAACTATGGCTACACCTTC.

V usage is TRBV12-3 or TRBV12-4 and J usage is TRBJ2-3; tentatively, D is TRBD2 (6 bases). This CDR3 contains 15 residues. Between the trimmed V and J ends, which lost 3 bases and 9 bases, there was a span of 19 bases. This CDR3 reads CASSFEVGGSYTQYF. The CDR3 nucleotides are TGTGCCAGCAGTTTTGAGGTGGGGGGATCCTACACGCAGTATTTT.

This clonotype has more than one count but fewer than ten. This rearrangement joins TRBV20-1 to TRBJ2-6; 8 bases align to TRBD1. Germline V gives CDR1 DFQATT, CDR2 SNEGSKA (reference sequence). Losses at the gene ends were 2 bases for V and 2 bases for J; bases not matched to a gene: 2. The CDR3 length is 15 residues. The CDR3 bases are TGCAGTGCTAGAAAACAGGGGGCTGGGGCCAACGTCCTGACTTTC. It is translated as CSARKQGAGANVLTF.

This chain uses TRBV6-1 with TRBJ1-5, with D unresolved. Germline values: CDR1 MNHNS, CDR2 SASEGT. V lost 7 bases, J lost 0 bases, and 13 bases lay in between. This CDR3 is 15 amino acids long. The CDR3 DNA sequence: TGTGCCAGCATGCCCGGGGTATATAGCAATCAGCCCCAGCATTTT. Protein product: CASMPGVYSNQPQHF.

V and J are TRBV3-1 and TRBJ2-7, with D possibly TRBD1 on 6 matching bases. The CDR3 has 15 residues. Germline values: CDR1 LGHDT, CDR2 YNNKEL (reference sequence). V was trimmed by 5 bases and J by 1 base, leaving 15 bases between them. The CDR3 sequence: CASSKTLTGSYEQYF. CDR3 coding DNA: TGTGCCAGCAGCAAAACCCTGACAGGTTCCTACGAGCAGTACTTC.

This chain joins TRBV20-1 and TRBJ2-1; 7 positions agree with TRBD2. From germline, CDR1 is DFQATT and CDR2 SNEGSKA (reference sequence). The J segment lost 1 base and the V segment lost 4 bases, leaving 7 bases of the junction unmatched. The CDR3 contains 15 residues. The DNA of the CDR3 is TGCAGTGCTACAACGGCAGCGGGATCCTACAATGAGCAGTTCTTC. It translates to CSATTAAGSYNEQFF.

This chain joins TRBV7-9 and TRBJ2-3, with D unclear. The CDR3 is 16 residues long. The ends were cut back, 2 bases at V and 4 bases at J, with 16 bases in the middle. Germline values: CDR1 SEHNR, CDR2 FQNEAQ (reference sequence). Here the CDR3 reads CASSLSAGGSSDTQYF. In DNA, the CDR3 is TGTGCCAGCAGCTTAAGCGCAGGCGGTTCCTCAGATACGCAGTATTTT.

This clonotype was detected once. One junction end does not reproduce the germline sequence, and a read error may be involved. The chain uses TRBV30 and TRBJ1-2; D is undetermined. The CDR3 spans 12 residues. The germline gives CDR1 GTSNPN, CDR2 SVGIG (reference sequence). CDR3 loop: CARSVRGYGYTF. The CDR3 DNA sequence: TGTGCCCGGAGTGTCCGGGGCTATGGCTACACCTTC.

This clonotype was counted a few times. The chain is built from TRBV6-6 and TRBJ1-4, with 9 bases identical to TRBD1. Germline V gene sequence: CDR1 MNHNY, CDR2 SVGAGI (reference sequence). The CDR3 has 14 amino acids. J lost 7 bases, V lost 7 bases, and 7 bases had no gene match. CDR3: CASTDNRGREKLFF. DNA of the CDR3: TGTGCCAGCACCGACAACAGGGGGCGTGAAAAACTGTTTTTT.

This clonotype was observed a handful of times. CDR3 protein: CASSPRLGEGTDTQYF. In DNA form, the CDR3 reads TGTGCCAGCAGCCCCCGACTAGGAGAAGGCACAGATACGCAGTATTTT. The V and J genes are TRBV13 and TRBJ2-3; D is possibly TRBD2 (6 bases). CDR1 is PRHDT, CDR2 FYEKMQ, per germline (reference sequence). Trimming took 5 bases from V and 1 from J, leaving 16 bases between them. This CDR3 has 16 residues.

This clonotype was seen a handful of times. The chain links TRBV7-2 to TRBJ1-2; D not certain. The germline V gene has CDR1 SGHTA and CDR2 FQGNSA. V was cut by 0 bases and J by 4 bases, with 9 bases left in between. The CDR3 runs to 14 residues. The CDR3 loop reads CASSLAAASYGYTF. The CDR3 region has the DNA TGTGCCAGCAGCTTAGCGGCGGCTTCCTATGGCTACACCTTC.

This clonotype showed up just a few times. The rearrangement joins TRBV27 to TRBJ1-1, with 12 bases identical to TRBD1. The CDR3 runs to 15 residues. Germline lookup yields CDR1 MNHEY and CDR2 SMNVEV (reference sequence). V was pared by 6 bases and J by 7 bases, with 9 bases of the junction left unmatched. CDR3 amino acids: CASRPRDRGPYEAFF. Written as DNA, the CDR3 is TGTGCCAGCAGACCTCGGGACAGGGGGCCGTATGAAGCTTTCTTT.